The 28 T cell receptor beta chains in this list originate from one sample, sequenced in a study of shared clonotypes between healthy human individuals. The protocol was immunoSEQ multiplex PCR, while the TCRdb copy is restricted to in-frame clones and leaves out a portion. This sample has approximately 340,000 clones, with around four fifths found just once. Sequenced sample: memory CD4+ T cells sorted from blood. Subset indicated: CD45RA-negative fraction. These receptors all come from a man under 40 in good health.

The chain is built from TRBV2 and TRBJ1-2, with 8 bases fitting TRBD1. The V segment lost 4 bases and the J segment 8 bases; nucleotides outside the gene matches: 6. The CDR3 runs to 13 residues. CDR1 is SNHLY, CDR2 FYNNEI, per germline. The CDR3 here is CASSGQGIDGYTF. The CDR3 DNA sequence: TGTGCCAGCAGTGGACAGGGGATCGACGGCTACACCTTC. Full variable domain (rest looked up from reference TRBV2 and TRBJ1-2): EPEVTQTPSHQVTQMGQEVILRCVPISNHLYFYWYRQILGQKVEFLVSFYNNEISEKSEIFDDQFSVERPDGSNFTLKIRSTKLEDSAMYFCASSGQGIDGYTFGSGTRLTVV.

The chain joins TRBV4-3 to TRBJ2-7, with TRBD1 matching over 9 bases. The ends lost 1 base at V and 3 bases at J; junction bases unmatched: 4. CDR1 is LGHNA, CDR2 YSLEER, per germline. There are 15 residues in the CDR3. CDR3 DNA sequence: TGCGCCAGCAGCCAAGGGGGACAGGGTGACTACGAGCAGTACTTC. Amino acid sequence: CASSQGGQGDYEQYF.

In DNA, the CDR3 is TGCGCCAGCAGCCGGGACGGGACGTCAAATGAAAAACTGTTTTTT. It yields the protein CASSRDGTSNEKLFF. The chain joins TRBV5-1 to TRBJ1-4, with D possibly being TRBD1 (5 bases). Trimming cost V 4 bases and J 5 bases, with 15 bases left between them. CDR3 length: 15 amino acids. Per germline, CDR1 SGHRS and CDR2 YFSETQ.

This chain joins TRBV28 and TRBJ2-7, with TRBD2 as a possible D gene (6 bases). The CDR3 is 15 residues long. V was trimmed by 4 bases and J by 2 bases, leaving 15 bases between them. Germline V gene data show CDR1 as MDHEN and CDR2 as SYDVKM. The DNA of the CDR3 is TGTGCCAGCAGTTCCTTAGCGGTACAACCCTACGAGCAGTACTTC. Amino acids: CASSSLAVQPYEQYF.

V and J are TRBV7-2 and TRBJ1-5, with 8 bases fitting TRBD1. Germline CDR1 reads SGHTA; CDR2 reads FQGNSA. With 1 base clipped from V and 1 base from J, the junction kept 12 bases outside the gene matches. The CDR3 runs 19 residues. The CDR3 region has the DNA TGTGCCAGCAGCTTAGTAAGCTGGACAGGGTGGGGGAGCAATCAGCCCCAGCATTTT. Translated: CASSLVSWTGWGSNQPQHF.

This clone was counted once. The chain links TRBV4-2 to TRBJ2-1; D gene ambiguous. The germline gives CDR1 LGHNA, CDR2 YNFKEQ. The CDR3 contains 12 residues. Between the trimmed V and J ends, which lost 0 bases and 10 bases, there was a span of 7 bases. CDR3 amino acids: CASSQEAYEQFF. DNA of the CDR3: TGTGCCAGCAGCCAAGAGGCGTACGAGCAGTTCTTC.

This clone came up many times. The rearrangement joins TRBV6-6 to TRBJ1-2; D is ambiguous. Between the trimmed V and J ends, which lost 0 bases and 3 bases, there was a span of 11 bases. This CDR3 spans 15 amino acids. Per the germline V gene, CDR1 is MNHNY and CDR2 is SVGAGI (reference sequence). CDR3 amino acids: CASSYSKSPYYGYTF. The CDR3 DNA follows: TGTGCCAGCAGTTACTCGAAGTCCCCTTACTATGGCTACACCTTC.

This clone has more than one count but fewer than ten. The rearrangement uses TRBV4-1 and TRBJ2-5, with D tentatively TRBD2 (6 bases). The CDR3 has 13 amino acids. The germline V gene has CDR1 MGHRA and CDR2 YSYEKL. Trimming took 3 bases from V and 5 from J, leaving 10 bases between them. CDR3: CASSHWRGETQYF. For the CDR3, the DNA is TGCGCCAGCAGCCATTGGAGGGGTGAGACCCAGTACTTC.

The CDR3 DNA is TGTGCCATCAGTGTTCCCCCGCAAAGAAGCTACGAGCAGTACTTC. Residues: CAISVPPQRSYEQYF. The rearrangement uses TRBV10-3 and TRBJ2-7; D is ambiguous. The CDR3 has 15 amino acids. Germline lookup yields CDR1 ENHRY and CDR2 SYGVKD. The V and J ends lost 4 bases and 3 bases respectively, with 16 bases between them.

This clone appeared a single time. The chain combines TRBV18 with TRBJ2-1; 10 nucleotides line up with TRBD2. CDR3 length: 17 amino acids. J gave up 0 bases and V 1 base, and 3 bases lay outside the gene matches. Germline-derived CDR1 and CDR2 are KGHSH and LQKENI. In DNA form, the CDR3 reads TGTGCCAGCTCACCACGTCCTAGCGGGAGCTCCTACAATGAGCAGTTCTTC. Amino acid sequence: CASSPRPSGSSYNEQFF.

The rearrangement uses TRBV27 and TRBJ1-5; the match to TRBD1 covers 8 bases. Germline CDR1 is MNHEY and CDR2 is SMNVEV (reference sequence). The CDR3 runs to 15 residues. V trimming: 6 bases; J trimming: 7 bases; junction bases outside the gene matches: 11. The CDR3, as DNA: TGTGCCAGCAGCTTAGGACAGGGCAGAGAACAGCCCCAGCATTTT. Protein sequence: CASSLGQGREQPQHF.

This CDR3 is CASSFERLAGSEQYF. As DNA, the CDR3 is TGTGCCAGCAGCTTTGAAAGGCTAGCGGGATCCGAGCAGTACTTC. The chain has TRBV11-2 and TRBJ2-7; 9 bases match TRBD2. Germline-derived CDR1 and CDR2 are SGHAT and FQNNGV. This CDR3 comprises 15 residues. With V trimmed by 3 bases and J by 6 bases, 9 bases remained unmatched.

The table lists this clone with a count of one. The J gene is TRBJ2-3, the V gene TRBV5-6; D call uncertain. The CDR3 extends over 15 amino acids. V shed 4 bases and J shed 2 bases, with 14 bases lying between them. Per germline, CDR1 SGHDT and CDR2 YYEEEE. The CDR3 sequence is CASSRNLDPTDTQYF. The CDR3 DNA is TGTGCCAGCAGCCGCAACCTGGACCCCACAGATACGCAGTATTTT.

This clone has at least ten counts. This chain uses TRBV19 with TRBJ2-1, with 7 bases aligning to TRBD1. This CDR3 spans 15 amino acids. The V gene's germline CDR1 is LNHDA and CDR2 SQIVND (reference sequence). V was clipped by 10 bases and J by 5 bases; unmatched bases: 14. The CDR3, as DNA: TGTGCCACTCCATCGACAGGGAAAGCGGACAATGAGCAGTTCTTC. Residues: CATPSTGKADNEQFF.

The chain has TRBV2 and TRBJ1-4; D is undetermined. V was pared by 7 bases and J by 0 bases, with 9 bases between. The CDR3 loop spans 14 amino acids. CDR1 and CDR2 from the germline V gene are SNHLY and FYNNEI. CDR3 sequence (DNA): TGTGCCAGCACGGTAGTTCCAACTAATGAAAAACTGTTTTTT. Translating gives CASTVVPTNEKLFF. Together with reference TRBV2 and TRBJ1-4, the CDR3 gives the full variable domain: EPEVTQTPSHQVTQMGQEVILRCVPISNHLYFYWYRQILGQKVEFLVSFYNNEISEKSEIFDDQFSVERPDGSNFTLKIRSTKLEDSAMYFCASTVVPTNEKLFFGSGTQLSVL.

V usage is TRBV6-6 and J usage is TRBJ1-4; TRBD1 might be the D (5 bases). The germline V gene has CDR1 MNHNY and CDR2 SVGAGI (reference sequence). V was cut by 6 bases and J by 2 bases, with 16 bases left in between. The CDR3 is 16 residues long. CDR3: CASSYPGGDTNEKLFF. In nucleotides, the CDR3 is TGTGCCAGCAGCTATCCCGGGGGGGATACTAATGAAAAACTGTTTTTT.

This clone was seen only a few times. The V and J genes are TRBV5-4 and TRBJ2-3; D is undetermined. This CDR3 comprises 13 residues. Germline V gene sequence: CDR1 SGHNT, CDR2 YYREEE (reference sequence). Trimming left V 3 bases short and J 9 bases short, with 14 bases between. CDR3 bases: TGTGCCAGCAGCTGGAAGGGTATAGCAACGCAGTATTTT. Protein: CASSWKGIATQYF.

The gene calls are TRBV6-4 and TRBJ2-3; 13 bases fit TRBD2. There are 15 residues in the CDR3. J lost 4 bases, V lost 5 bases, and 3 bases had no gene match. The germline V gene has CDR1 MRHNA and CDR2 SNTAGT. The CDR3 loop reads CASSLTSGGPDTQYF. DNA of the CDR3: TGTGCCAGCAGTTTGACTAGCGGGGGGCCAGATACGCAGTATTTT.

The CDR3 sequence is CASSPGTSGSWGQFF. CDR3 DNA: TGTGCCAGCTCACCCGGGACTAGCGGGAGTTGGGGTCAGTTCTTC. The chain joins TRBV18 to TRBJ2-1, with 14 nucleotides matching TRBD2. The germline CDR1 and CDR2 sequences are KGHSH and LQKENI. The CDR3 has 15 residues. V shed 3 bases and J 13 bases; nucleotides not matched to a gene: 8. Looking up the rest from reference TRBV18 and TRBJ2-1 gives the full variable domain: NAGVMQNPRHLVRRRGQEARLRCSPMKGHSHVYWYRQLPEEGLKFMVYLQKENIIDESGMPKERFSAEFPKEGPSILRIQQVVRGDSAAYFCASSPGTSGSWGQFFGPGTRLTVL.

This clone was seen a few times. CDR3 protein: CASSSGTGVETQYF. The DNA for the CDR3 is TGTGCCAGCAGCTCCGGGACAGGGGTGGAGACCCAGTACTTC. This chain joins TRBV5-5 and TRBJ2-5; 10 nucleotides match TRBD1. Germline CDR1 SGHKS, CDR2 YYEKEE (reference sequence). The CDR3 has 14 amino acids. V lost 3 bases, J lost 5 bases, and 4 bases stayed unmatched. Full variable domain (missing parts from reference TRBV5-5 and TRBJ2-5): DAGVTQSPTHLIKTRGQQVTLRCSPISGHKSVSWYQQVLGQGPQFIFQYYEKEERGRGNFPDRFSARQFPNYSSELNVNALLLGDSALYLCASSSGTGVETQYFGPGTRLLVL.

For this clone: The sample has other DNA sequences that encode this CDR3 too. The chain employs TRBV6-1 and TRBJ2-7; D possibly uses TRBD1 or TRBD2 (6 bases each). CDR1 and CDR2 (germline): MNHNS, SASEGT. CDR3 length equals 15 residues. Trimming took 5 bases from V and 2 from J, leaving 16 bases between them. The CDR3 DNA reads TGTGCCAGCAGTCCCATCTCGGGGGCGACCTACGAGCAGTACTTC. Translated: CASSPISGATYEQYF.

The genes are TRBV5-1 and TRBJ1-1; TRBD1 might be the D (5 bases). The CDR3 has 14 residues. Germline-derived CDR1 and CDR2 are SGHRS and YFSETQ. Trimming removed 0 bases at V and 4 bases at J, with 10 bases between. The CDR3 DNA follows: TGCGCCAGCAGCTTGGACAGGAGCGGCACTGAAGCTTTCTTT. Translation gives CASSLDRSGTEAFF.

This clone was seen a single time. V is TRBV5-4 and J is TRBJ2-1, with a possible D match to TRBD2 (6 bases). CDR1 is SGHNT and CDR2 is YYREEE in the germline V gene (reference sequence). This CDR3 contains 16 residues. Between the trimmed V and J ends, which lost 2 bases and 4 bases, there was a span of 16 bases. CDR3 DNA: TGTGCCAGCAGCTTCAAAAAGGCGGGAACATACAATGAGCAGTTCTTC. Translating gives CASSFKKAGTYNEQFF.

DNA of the CDR3: TGTGCCAGCCGGACAGGCAATTCACCCCTCCACTTT. Amino acids: CASRTGNSPLHF. The gene calls are TRBV6-1 and TRBJ1-6; 7 bases are a match to TRBD1. Germline loops: CDR1 MNHNS, CDR2 SASEGT. The V and J ends lost 8 bases and 7 bases, in that order; junction bases with no gene match: 2. This CDR3 contains 12 residues.

This clone occurred many times. This chain connects TRBV30 to TRBJ1-3, with TRBD1 as a possible D gene (5 bases). Per the germline V gene, CDR1 is GTSNPN and CDR2 is SVGIG (reference sequence). Between the trimmed V and J ends, which lost 2 bases and 9 bases, there was a span of 14 bases. This CDR3 is built from 13 residues. The CDR3 DNA follows: TGTGCCTGGAGTCGATTCGCGGGGGGCACCATATATTTT. Residues: CAWSRFAGGTIYF.

The chain uses TRBV7-2 and TRBJ2-3, with 9 bases aligning to TRBD2. Trimming at V came to 6 bases and at J to 1 base, leaving 8 bases not matched to a gene. CDR1 and CDR2 (germline): SGHTA, FQGNSA. This CDR3 has 16 residues. CDR3 residues: CASRPDSGSGTDTQYF. In nucleotides, the CDR3 is TGTGCCAGCAGACCGGATAGCGGGAGCGGCACAGATACGCAGTATTTT.

A single count supports this clone. This chain uses TRBV5-1 with TRBJ2-3, with 7 positions matching TRBD2. From germline, CDR1 is SGHRS and CDR2 YFSETQ. The CDR3 runs 19 residues. J was trimmed by 2 bases and V by 4 bases; bases with no gene match: 19. The CDR3 loop reads CASSPNLAGDLMATDTQYF. The CDR3 coding sequence is TGCGCCAGCAGCCCAAACTTGGCGGGAGACCTCATGGCCACAGATACGCAGTATTTT.

The chain links TRBV25-1 to TRBJ2-3; 7 nucleotides align to TRBD2. Unmatched junction bases numbered 11, after V lost 3 bases and J lost 2 bases. This CDR3 contains 17 residues. Per germline, CDR1 MGHDK and CDR2 SYGVNS. The CDR3 DNA follows: TGTGCCAGCAGTGAGGGGACTAAGCACCTAAACACAGATACGCAGTATTTT. Translating it yields CASSEGTKHLNTDTQYF.